These 21 T cell receptor beta chains share one sample of origin, sequenced in a study of T cell clonality in common variable immunodeficiency. The study's findings and limits: Fewer deletions and N-nucleotide insertions were reportedly seen in common variable immunodeficiency TCR beta sequences.

These receptors have no known antigen. Sequencing was performed with immunoSEQ multiplex PCR; in TCRdb, only in-frame clones are kept and a portion is missing. The sample was found to contain 40,000 to 50,000 clones, and every one recurs. Sequencing used peripheral blood mononuclear cells. The receptors shown here come from a human donor with common variable immunodeficiency.

This clone was picked up a small number of times. The CDR3 goes on 3 residues after the read ends, and that part is filled in from the germline J gene. The chain is built from TRBV30 and TRBJ1-2, with unresolved D. This CDR3 is 13 amino acids long. Between the trimmed V and J ends, which lost 0 bases and 4 bases, there was a span of 9 bases. CDR1 is GTSNPN, CDR2 SVGIG, per germline (reference sequence). The CDR3 DNA, read in part, is TGTGCCTGGAGTGTAAACAGAGCCTATGGC. This sequence encodes CAWSVNRAYG. The whole CDR3 reads CAWSVNRAYGYTF.

Points on this clone: The sequenced fragment ends 3 residues before the CDR3 boundary, so the rest is inferred from the germline J gene. The J gene is TRBJ2-7, the V gene TRBV19; 7 nucleotides line up with TRBD2. The trim removed 6 bases at V and 2 bases at J, leaving 13 bases unmatched. This CDR3 is 16 amino acids long. Germline CDR1 reads LNHDA; CDR2 reads SQIVND (reference sequence). The DNA read from the CDR3 is TGTGCCAGTAGCCCGAAAGGGACGGGGGGTACCTACGAG. Its translation is CASSPKGTGGTYE. The whole CDR3 region reads CASSPKGTGGTYEQYF.

The sample holds a few counts of this clone. Coverage ceases 3 residues before the CDR3 finishes, and the germline J gene fills in the end. The rearrangement links TRBV2 to TRBJ2-3; possibly TRBD2 for D (6 bases). Germline assignment: CDR1 SNHLY and CDR2 FYNNEI. Trimming took 5 bases from V and 1 from J, leaving 22 bases between them. CDR3 length equals 18 residues. The part of the CDR3 DNA that was read is TGTGCCAGCAGTCTCTTACCACTAGCCGGGTTGGGCACAGATACG. Translation: CASSLLPLAGLGTDT. The whole CDR3 region reads CASSLLPLAGLGTDTQYF.

This clone was seen ten or more times. The CDR3 goes on 3 residues after the read ends, and that part is filled in from the germline J gene. The V call is TRBV5-4, the J call TRBJ2-2; possibly TRBD1 for D (6 bases). Looked up from germline, CDR1 is SGHNT and CDR2 is YYREEE (reference sequence). V was pared by 4 bases and J by 1 base, with 11 bases between. This CDR3 is built from 15 residues. CDR3 protein: CASSPTDRNTGELFF. Incomplete CDR3 DNA: TGTGCCAGCAGCCCTACGGACAGGAACACCGGGGAG.

This clone was picked up many times. The read stops 3 residues short of the end of the CDR3; the missing end is completed from the germline J gene. The chain recombines TRBV28 with TRBJ1-1; 7 bases agree with TRBD1. CDR1 and CDR2 (germline): MDHEN, SYDVKM. V lost 3 bases to trimming and J lost 0 bases; unmatched junction nucleotides: 1. The CDR3 runs 14 residues. CDR3 residues: CASSLTGLNTEAFF. CDR3 DNA, as far as it was read: TGTGCCAGCAGTTTGACAGGGTTGAACACTGAA.

This clone was seen only a few times. The read terminates 3 residues ahead of where the CDR3 ends, so the germline J gene completes it. This chain uses TRBV7-6 with TRBJ2-2; a weak D match, TRBD2 (6 bases). With 0 bases removed from V and 2 bases from J, the gap between germline ends came to 13 bases. This CDR3 has 17 residues. Germline values: CDR1 SGHVS, CDR2 FNYEAQ. CDR3 protein: CASSLAHGGRNTGELFF. The DNA read from the CDR3 is TGTGCCAGCAGCTTAGCGCACGGGGGACGAAACACCGGGGAG.

This clone was detected only a few times. The missing CDR3 end, 3 residues past where the read stops, is filled in from the germline J gene. The chain carries TRBV7-9 and TRBJ2-2; D possibly corresponds to TRBD1 (5 bases). Trimming pared 2 bases from V and 6 bases from J, leaving 13 bases between. Germline CDR1 and CDR2: SEHNR and FQNEAQ (reference sequence). The CDR3 length is 15 residues. CDR3 bases read: TGTGCCAGCAGCTTATCAGTTTCAGGGCCCGGGGAG. Its translation: CASSLSVSGPGE. The full CDR3 protein reads CASSLSVSGPGELFF.

Concerning this clone itself: The CDR3 is cut off 3 residues early in the read; its end comes from the germline J gene. This chain links TRBV18 with TRBJ1-2, with 8 positions matching TRBD1. The germline V gene encodes CDR1 KGHSH and CDR2 LQKENI. There are 19 residues in the CDR3. Trimming took 3 bases from V and 4 from J; bases not matched to a gene: 19. CDR3 region: CASSPQKGGTGAIGYGYTF. The part of the CDR3 DNA that was read is TGTGCCAGCTCACCTCAGAAGGGCGGGACAGGTGCTATCGGCTATGGC.

This clone was seen more than once but under ten times. The CDR3 DNA, read in part, is TGTGCCTGGGGGGGACAGGTGAGCTCCTACGAG. Translated, it gives CAWGGQVSSYE. The whole CDR3 protein reads CAWGGQVSSYEQYF. The chain carries TRBV30 and TRBJ2-7; 8 bases fit TRBD1. From the germline J gene comes the end of the CDR3, since the read stops 3 residues before it. V lost 5 bases and J lost 0; bases outside the gene matches: 6. The germline V gene encodes CDR1 GTSNPN and CDR2 SVGIG (reference sequence). This CDR3 contains 14 residues.

The table lists this clone with a few counts. With the read ending 3 residues before the CDR3 end, the germline J gene is used to fill in that end. This rearrangement joins TRBV7-9 to TRBJ2-3, with D possibly TRBD2 on 6 matching bases. The CDR3 totals 15 residues. V dropped 1 base and J dropped 5 bases, with 13 bases sitting between them. The germline V gene has CDR1 SEHNR and CDR2 FQNEAQ (reference sequence). The part of the CDR3 DNA that was read is TGTGCCAGCAGCTTAGAGGGCGGAGCGGGAGATACG. This translates into CASSLEGGAGDT. The entire CDR3 protein is CASSLEGGAGDTQYF.

Only a few counts were recorded for this clone. Read data end 3 residues before the CDR3 end; the end is taken from the germline J gene. This chain uses TRBV11-2 with TRBJ2-3, with D unclear. There are 13 residues in the CDR3. From germline, CDR1 is SGHAT and CDR2 FQNNGV. CDR3 bases read: TGTGCCAGCAGCTTAGGCCGCTGGGCGACG. Encoded protein: CASSLGRWAT. The CDR3 in full is CASSLGRWATQYF.

The table lists this clone with many counts. Partial CDR3 DNA: TGTGCCAGCAGTGAAGTTGGAGGGGGCCATGGC. Residues: CASSEVGGGHG. The CDR3, in full, reads CASSEVGGGHGYTF. The gene calls are TRBV6-1 and TRBJ1-2; 7 bases are a match to TRBD1. The missing CDR3 end, 3 residues past where the read stops, is filled in from the germline J gene. Germline lookup yields CDR1 MNHNS and CDR2 SASEGT. V lost 1 base to trimming and J lost 6 bases; unmatched junction nucleotides: 5. The CDR3 is 14 residues long.

This clone was seen at least ten times. The read falls 3 residues short of the CDR3 end, and the missing part is taken from the germline J gene. The chain uses TRBV2 and TRBJ1-2; D perhaps matches TRBD1 (6 bases). In germline, CDR1 is SNHLY, CDR2 FYNNEI. The CDR3 sequence is 14 residues long. V dropped 4 bases and J dropped 2 bases, with 11 bases sitting between them. CDR3 sequence reads: CASSGLRGNYGYTF. Incomplete CDR3 DNA: TGTGCCAGCAGTGGCCTCAGGGGAAACTATGGC.

With regard to this clone: The read terminates 3 residues before the CDR3 end, so the remaining end is supplied by the germline J gene. This chain joins TRBV19 and TRBJ1-6; D possibly corresponds to TRBD1 (6 bases). V was shortened by 5 bases and J by 7 bases, with 12 bases between the two germline ends. This CDR3 spans 14 amino acids. Germline assignment: CDR1 LNHDA and CDR2 SQIVND (reference sequence). CDR3 loop: CASSSQGQNSPLHF. The sequenced CDR3 bases are TGTGCCAGTAGTTCACAGGGTCAGAATTCACCC.

This clone occurred many times. The read ends 3 residues early relative to the CDR3; the germline J gene fills the gap. The rearrangement uses TRBV11-2 and TRBJ1-2, with D uncertain. Deletions cut 0 bases from V and 4 bases from J, with 9 bases between. The CDR3 is made up of 14 amino acids. Germline V gives CDR1 SGHAT, CDR2 FQNNGV. Incomplete CDR3 DNA: TGTGCCAGCAGCTTAGATCTTCAGGTCTATGGC. It yields the protein CASSLDLQVYG. The CDR3 reads in full as CASSLDLQVYGYTF.

CDR3 region: CASSQQNSNQPQHF. CDR3 bases read: TGTGCCAGCTCACAACAGAATAGCAATCAGCCC. The V and J genes are TRBV18 and TRBJ1-5; unclear D gene. The read ends 3 residues shy of where the CDR3 ends; the end is completed using the germline J gene. This CDR3 spans 14 amino acids. Germline assignment: CDR1 KGHSH and CDR2 LQKENI. V was pared by 4 bases and J by 0 bases, with 7 bases between.

This clone has more than one count but fewer than ten. The read stops 3 residues short of the end of the CDR3; the missing end is completed from the germline J gene. The chain combines TRBV19 with TRBJ1-5, with 8 bases that match TRBD1. J gave up 0 bases and V 5 bases, and 6 bases lay outside the gene matches. This CDR3 is built from 16 residues. Looked up from germline, CDR1 is LNHDA and CDR2 is SQIVND (reference sequence). CDR3 residues: CASSYRGVNSNQPQHF. The sequenced CDR3 bases are TGTGCCAGTAGTTACAGGGGGGTTAATAGCAATCAGCCC.

This clone turned up a few times. The sequence runs out 3 residues before the end of the CDR3; the remainder is reconstructed from the germline J gene. The chain has TRBV11-3 and TRBJ2-1; possible D gene TRBD1, 5 bases. Germline lookup yields CDR1 SGHNT and CDR2 YENEEA. V was pared by 1 base and J by 6 bases, with 10 bases between. The CDR3 loop spans 14 amino acids. CDR3 DNA, as far as it was read: TGTGCCAGCAGCTTAGGGGGCGGACCCAATGAG. Protein product: CASSLGGGPNE. In full, the CDR3 reads CASSLGGGPNEQFF.

Notes on this clone: The sequenced fragment ends 3 residues before the CDR3 boundary, so the rest is inferred from the germline J gene. The rearrangement links TRBV7-6 to TRBJ2-1; a possible D gene is TRBD1 (5 bases). Germline CDR1 reads SGHVS; CDR2 reads FNYEAQ. V was pared by 5 bases and J by 6 bases, with 14 bases between. The CDR3 totals 14 residues. CDR3 sequence: CASSHFVGPNEQFF. The sequenced part of the CDR3 DNA is TGTGCCAGCAGCCACTTTGTGGGGCCCAATGAG.

This clone has just a few counts. Read coverage stops 3 residues before the CDR3 terminus; the germline J gene supplies the remainder. V is TRBV20-1 and J is TRBJ2-5, with 9 positions matching TRBD1. The CDR3 length is 15 residues. Looked up from germline, CDR1 is DFQATT and CDR2 is SNEGSKA (reference sequence). Trimming cost V 0 bases and J 5 bases; bases outside gene matches: 7. The CDR3 bases that were read are TGCAGTGCTAGAGATTATGGGACAGGGTTTGAGACC. As protein: CSARDYGTGFET. The CDR3, in full, reads CSARDYGTGFETQYF.

With regard to this clone: The read ends 3 residues shy of where the CDR3 ends; the end is completed using the germline J gene. The chain recombines TRBV7-2 with TRBJ1-2; D perhaps matches TRBD1 (5 bases). The CDR3 is 17 amino acids. Germline CDR1 and CDR2: SGHTA and FQGNSA. CDR3 bases read: TGTGCAAGTCGCTTAGCGGTGGGTTTGGAACAGGACTATGGC. This gives the protein CASRLAVGLEQDYG. The entire CDR3 is CASRLAVGLEQDYGYTF.